The clone carrying this T cell receptor (beta chain) was seen just once. Its antigen is as yet unknown. The germline V gene has CDR1 MNHEY and CDR2 SVGEGT. This CDR3 region has 12 residues. The V end lost 6 bases, the J end lost 5 bases, and 10 bases lay between the germline ends. The data stem from a study of molecular identifiers for immune sequencing clone quantification. Study overall: In replicates, RNA taken from about 19,000 or 110,000 naive CD8 cells was divided five ways, and four portions underwent sequencing.

TCRdb reprocessed the PCR reads via MiXCR and lists one record per CDR3 protein. The table has more than 450,000 distinct CDR3 sequences, around 23% seen once. Study observations and caveats: Sizes of highly expanded clones could be underestimated through identical TCRs sharing a barcode.

The TCR comes from a human donor in good health. Some libraries in this study had Jurkat cell RNA spiked in. This chain joins TRBV6-2 or TRBV6-3 and TRBJ1-2; no definite D call. Specimen: naive CD8+ T cells from blood, with Jurkat cell RNA spiked in. The sample's subset: FACS-sorted CD8+CD4-CCR7+CD45RA+ naive T cells. CDR3 region: CASSTGTYGYTF. In DNA, the CDR3 is TGTGCCAGCAGCACCGGAACGTATGGCTACACCTTC.